The present TCR beta chain was sequenced within a study of neoadjuvant anti-PD-1 for oral cavity cancer. PBMC libraries mostly used approximately 500 ng of input genomic DNA, with six replicates per sample. TCRdb keeps only in-frame clones here, not all; method: immunoSEQ multiplex PCR. The table includes 15,000 to 20,000 clones, around three quarters detected once. The CDR3 loop spans 18 amino acids. J was trimmed by 4 bases and V by 1 base; bases with no gene match: 11. Per germline, CDR1 MGHDK and CDR2 SYGVNS. The rearrangement uses TRBV25-1 and TRBJ1-1; 11 bases are a match to TRBD1. The sequence was collected from a person aged 40 to 85 with oral cavity squamous cell carcinoma. Sequenced material: PBMCs, taken before nivolumab (anti-PD-1) treatment. The CDR3 spells CASSEWSGTGGGGTEAFF. The CDR3 bases are TGTGCCAGCAGTGAATGGTCGGGGACAGGGGGAGGGGGCACTGAAGCTTTCTTT.